This T cell receptor beta chain was captured by sequencing in a study of blood T cell repertoires in COVID-19. The overall study: Acute and convalescent COVID-19 samples came from the United States, Italy and Spain.

Methods used by the authors: Cell counts per sample came from amplifying reference gene primers. Profiled with immunoSEQ multiplex PCR; TCRdb holds only in-frame clones, not every one. The V and J calls and clone size come from that table; D and trimming were worked out from the DNA. The sample includes about 300,000 clones, about four fifths of them seen just once. Germline V gene sequence: CDR1 SQVTM, CDR2 ANQGSEA. The CDR3 has 15 amino acids. V shed 4 bases and J 6 bases; nucleotides not matched to a gene: 11. Sequencing was performed on peripheral blood. This sequence originates from a woman in her 50s with acute or convalescent COVID-19. The chain carries TRBV29-1 and TRBJ1-5; the match to TRBD1 covers 8 bases. The CDR3: CSVVFPGGGVQPQHF. The CDR3 coding sequence is TGCAGCGTTGTGTTTCCAGGGGGCGGTGTTCAGCCCCAGCATTTT.